This entry lists 16 T cell receptor beta chains sequenced from one sample in a study of T cells in Graves' hyperthyroidism and ophthalmopathy. RNA transcripts yielded amplified TCR beta CDR3 regions. The TCR CDR3 was amplified in a first-round RT-PCR using the HTBI primer set. TCRdb fed the multiplex PCR reads into MiXCR, producing one record per CDR3 protein. The repertoire has roughly 580,000 distinct CDR3 sequences, more than 11% of them found once; the top ten carry roughly 5.7%. Sequencing input: blood. These receptors all stem from a woman in her 30s with Graves' hyperthyroidism that later progressed to Graves' ophthalmopathy.

The sample holds many counts of this clonotype. The J gene is TRBJ2-7, the V gene TRBV27, with TRBD1 as a possible D gene (6 bases). The CDR3 is 13 residues long. Germline V gene data show CDR1 as MNHEY and CDR2 as SMNVEV (reference sequence). Trimming took 3 bases from V and 4 from J, leaving 10 bases between them. CDR3 DNA: TGTGCCAGCAGTTTGGGGGCAAGGTACGAGCAGTACTTC. Translated, it gives CASSLGARYEQYF.

This clonotype was seen repeatedly, ten times or more. The rearrangement joins TRBV11-3 to TRBJ2-1, with 8 bases lining up with TRBD2. From germline, CDR1 is SGHNT and CDR2 YENEEA. The CDR3 sequence is 15 residues long. V lost 5 bases, J lost 4 bases, and 7 bases stayed unmatched. The chain's CDR3 is CASSAWGLEYNEQFF. CDR3 in DNA: TGTGCCAGCAGCGCCTGGGGACTAGAATACAATGAGCAGTTCTTC.

The chain is built from TRBV12-3 or TRBV12-4 and TRBJ2-1; TRBD1 is a possible D gene (6 bases). This CDR3 is built from 14 residues. V gave up 8 bases and J gave up 3 bases, with 14 bases separating them. CDR3 DNA: TGTGCCAGCGTCTCGGACAGTTACTACAATGAGCAGTTCTTC. It translates to CASVSDSYYNEQFF.

This clonotype was recorded many times. V is TRBV30 and J is TRBJ2-1, with D possibly matching TRBD2 (6 bases). Trimming left V 3 bases short and J 4 bases short, with 13 bases between. The CDR3 totals 14 residues. Germline-derived CDR1 and CDR2 are GTSNPN and SVGIG (reference sequence). CDR3 bases: TGTGCCTGGAGACAAAGCGGGTCATACAATGAGCAGTTCTTC. Residues: CAWRQSGSYNEQFF.

At least ten counts were recorded for this clonotype. The chain couples TRBV19 to TRBJ1-2; perhaps TRBD1 as D (5 bases). Germline lookup yields CDR1 LNHDA and CDR2 SQIVND (reference sequence). The CDR3 loop spans 14 amino acids. V was shortened by 4 bases and J by 5 bases, with 14 bases between the two germline ends. The CDR3 sequence: CASSKRRRGYGYTF. The DNA of the CDR3 is TGTGCCAGTAGTAAAAGGCGAAGGGGATATGGCTACACCTTC. The variable domain in full, completed from reference TRBV19 and TRBJ1-2, reads DGGITQSPKYLFRKEGQNVTLSCEQNLNHDAMYWYRQDPGQGLRLIYYSQIVNDFQKGDIAEGYSVSREKKESFPLTVTSAQKNPTAFYLCASSKRRRGYGYTFGSGTRLTVV.

This clonotype was found many times. This chain uses TRBV7-2 with TRBJ2-7; D gene uncertain. Germline V lookup: CDR1 SGHTA, CDR2 FQGNSA. The CDR3 loop spans 16 amino acids. Trimming shortened V by 2 bases and J by 1 base, and 15 bases separated the two germline ends. CDR3 loop: CASSLSGGSSSYEQYF. In DNA, the CDR3 is TGTGCCAGCAGCTTATCAGGTGGCTCCAGTTCCTACGAGCAGTACTTC.

The rearrangement uses TRBV2 and TRBJ2-1; unclear D gene. The CDR3 is 16 amino acids. Trimming left V 8 bases short and J 0 bases short, with 17 bases between. Germline CDR1 SNHLY, CDR2 FYNNEI. CDR3 coding DNA: TGTGCCAGCCAGGAGCAAGGGCCAAGCTCCTACAATGAGCAGTTCTTC. Encoded protein: CASQEQGPSSYNEQFF.

This clonotype was seen ten or more times. The V call is TRBV18, the J call TRBJ2-5, with D perhaps given as TRBD1 or TRBD2 (5 bases each). The V end was cut by 4 bases, the J end by 7 bases, with 16 bases between. This CDR3 contains 14 residues. Germline values: CDR1 KGHSH, CDR2 LQKENI. The CDR3 coding sequence is TGTGCCAGCTCACTTGGGACCGACGATGGGACCCAGTACTTC. Residues: CASSLGTDDGTQYF.

This clonotype was detected many times. J is TRBJ1-4 and V is TRBV10-3; unclear D gene. V gave up 5 bases and J gave up 3 bases, with 13 bases separating them. Germline V lookup: CDR1 ENHRY, CDR2 SYGVKD. The CDR3 extends over 15 amino acids. CDR3 bases: TGTGCCATCAGTTCCACGGGTGTGTCTAATGAAAAACTGTTTTTT. Encoded protein: CAISSTGVSNEKLFF.

At least ten counts were recorded for this clonotype. The V and J genes are TRBV19 and TRBJ2-2; D remains ambiguous. The length of the CDR3 is 15 residues. Germline CDR1 and CDR2: LNHDA and SQIVND (reference sequence). V was clipped by 1 base and J by 3 bases, with 9 bases between them. The CDR3 nucleotides are TGTGCCAGTAGTATAGGCGGAACCCACACCGGGGAGCTGTTTTTT. Its translation is CASSIGGTHTGELFF.

As for this clonotype: A clone one base away is much larger, so this may be a read error. The chain couples TRBV20-1 to TRBJ2-1; 10 bases match TRBD2. Germline V gene sequence: CDR1 DFQATT, CDR2 SNEGSKA (reference sequence). This CDR3 has 13 amino acids. The CDR3 loop is CSTRGLAGVEQFF. In DNA form, the CDR3 reads TGCAGTACTAGAGGCCTAGCGGGAGTTGAGCAGTTCTTC.

Comments on this clonotype: Just one base apart from a much larger clone, this may be a read error. The J gene is TRBJ2-7, the V gene TRBV3-2. TRBV3-2 is listed as a pseudogene. This CDR3 has 11 residues. DNA of the CDR3: TGTGCCAGCAGCCAGATGGAGTGGCTGTACTTC. Amino acids: CASSQMEWLYF.

This clonotype was counted at least ten times. This rearrangement joins TRBV5-1 to TRBJ1-1; D gene unclear. CDR3 length: 15 residues. Germline V gene sequence: CDR1 SGHRS, CDR2 YFSETQ. The V and J ends lost 4 bases and 1 base respectively, with 14 bases between them. The CDR3 DNA is TGCGCCAGCAGCCTTGACCCAGCAACGAACACTGAAGCTTTCTTT. It specifies CASSLDPATNTEAFF.

The chain recombines TRBV18 with TRBJ1-2; D possibly corresponds to TRBD1 (6 bases). Trimming stripped 6 bases from V and 4 bases from J, with 15 bases between. CDR1 KGHSH and CDR2 LQKENI come from the germline V gene. This CDR3 contains 14 residues. The CDR3 is CASSPGGQGYGYTF. In nucleotides, the CDR3 is TGTGCCAGCTCCCCCGGGGGGCAAGGCTATGGCTACACCTTC.

This clonotype was detected many times. This chain joins TRBV20-1 and TRBJ1-1; D remains ambiguous. Trimming stripped 3 bases from V and 7 bases from J, with 6 bases between. From germline, CDR1 is DFQATT and CDR2 SNEGSKA (reference sequence). The length of the CDR3 is 10 residues. DNA for the CDR3: TGCAGTGCTAGGACCAGTGAAGCTTTCTTT. Its translation: CSARTSEAFF.

In its sample, this clonotype was seen a few times. This sequence joins TRBV28 and TRBJ1-5, with no clear D. CDR3 length: 14 residues. Trimming took off 5 bases at V and 9 bases at J, with 17 bases between the two ends. Germline CDR1 and CDR2: MDHEN and SYDVKM. In nucleotides, the CDR3 is TGTGCCAGCAGTCCGCTACCCGCGGATCGGCCCCAGCATTTT. Protein product: CASSPLPADRPQHF.